This TCR beta chain was identified during a study of cytomegalovirus exposure and HLA in healthy donors. Overall study results and limits: Several of the most significant clusters were apparently associated with common viral pathogens in a later analysis.

Researchers ran the PCR with 60 Vbeta and 13 Jbeta primers. Libraries were prepared by immunoSEQ multiplex PCR; TCRdb keeps only in-frame clonotypes and omits some of them. The data contain tens of thousands of clones, more than 80% of them singletons. The ends lost 4 bases at V and 3 bases at J; junction bases unmatched: 6. CDR1 is SGHNT, CDR2 YYREEE, per germline (reference sequence). This CDR3 spans 16 amino acids. About this clone: Its antigen is still unknown.

The sequence derives from a woman under 40 in good health and CMV-seronegative. The rearrangement links TRBV5-4 to TRBJ2-1, with 11 bases that match TRBD2. Sample: PBMCs. The CDR3 loop reads CASSLSGRADYNEQFF. CDR3 in DNA: TGTGCCAGCAGCCTTAGCGGGAGGGCCGACTACAATGAGCAGTTCTTC.